The 26 T cell receptor beta chains below all came from one sample that was sequenced in a study of T cell responses to AZD1222 COVID-19 vaccine. Profiled with immunoSEQ multiplex PCR; TCRdb holds only in-frame clones, not every one. This sample yields 150,000 to 200,000 clones, of which approximately 86% are seen a single time; roughly 0.5% belongs to the top ten. The sample was peripheral blood, taken on day 0 of AZD1222 vaccination. The receptor source for this set is an adult in good health.

This clone was recorded only once. J is TRBJ2-3 and V is TRBV10-3; 8 bases are shared with TRBD2. This CDR3 contains 14 residues. Trimming at V came to 10 bases and at J to 3 bases, leaving 9 bases not matched to a gene. Germline V gene lookup returns CDR1 ENHRY and CDR2 SYGVKD. The CDR3 DNA reads TGTGCCACAAAGTCCGGGGGGGCTACAGATACGCAGTATTTT. Translated: CATKSGGATDTQYF.

This clone was seen only a few times. This chain connects TRBV27 to TRBJ2-4; D is possibly TRBD2 (6 bases). The CDR3 loop spans 14 amino acids. V gave up 6 bases and J gave up 3 bases, with 12 bases separating them. Germline V gene sequence: CDR1 MNHEY, CDR2 SMNVEV (reference sequence). The CDR3 DNA reads TGTGCCAGCAGATTTGGGGGAGGCAAAAACATTCAGTACTTC. Translated: CASRFGGGKNIQYF.

The V gene is TRBV5-1, the J gene TRBJ2-7; 8 bases line up with TRBD1. V shed 1 base, J shed 2 bases, and the junction held 14 bases outside the gene matches. This CDR3 region has 18 residues. In germline, CDR1 is SGHRS, CDR2 YFSETQ. The DNA for the CDR3 is TGCGCCAGCAGCTTGCTTTTCCGGACAGGGAAGGGAGCCTACGAGCAGTACTTC. Amino acids: CASSLLFRTGKGAYEQYF.

V and J are TRBV5-1 and TRBJ1-4; no firm D call. V was shortened by 5 bases and J by 1 base, with 21 bases between the two germline ends. The germline V gene encodes CDR1 SGHRS and CDR2 YFSETQ. The CDR3 runs 18 residues. This CDR3 is CASRLDRLGVGTNEKLFF. The CDR3 coding sequence is TGCGCCAGCAGGCTTGATCGGTTGGGCGTGGGAACTAATGAAAAACTGTTTTTT.

The genes are TRBV10-3 and TRBJ2-7, with TRBD2 as a possible D gene (6 bases). V lost 6 bases, J lost 0 bases, and 12 bases lay in between. The germline CDR1 and CDR2 sequences are ENHRY and SYGVKD. The CDR3 extends over 14 amino acids. The CDR3 here is CAIRPAGSSYEQYF. The CDR3 DNA is TGTGCCATCAGACCAGCGGGTTCCTCCTACGAGCAGTACTTC.

This clone was detected a few times. Other DNA sequences in the sample encode the same CDR3. The rearrangement joins TRBV29-1 to TRBJ1-5, with 10 bases identical to TRBD1. This CDR3 contains 14 residues. V shed 5 bases and J 5 bases; nucleotides not matched to a gene: 6. Germline V gene lookup returns CDR1 SQVTM and CDR2 ANQGSEA. CDR3 sequence: CSVQTGTGDQPQHF. CDR3 DNA: TGCAGCGTTCAGACCGGGACAGGGGATCAGCCCCAGCATTTT.

This clone was seen only a few times. This chain connects TRBV10-1 to TRBJ1-1; D gene uncertain. The CDR3 consists of 13 residues. Per the germline V gene, CDR1 is WNHNN and CDR2 is SYGVQD (reference sequence). V was cut by 6 bases and J by 3 bases, with 11 bases left in between. The CDR3 DNA is TGCGCCAGCAGCGCATCCATTTACACTGAAGCTTTCTTT. Encoded protein: CASSASIYTEAFF.

V and J are TRBV7-2 and TRBJ2-7, with 7 bases fitting TRBD1. CDR1 and CDR2 (germline): SGHTA, FQGNSA. V lost 5 bases, J lost 2 bases, and 6 bases stayed unmatched. The CDR3 runs to 14 residues. DNA of the CDR3: TGTGCCAGCAGCCAGAGACAGGGCCCCTACGAGCAGTACTTC. It yields the protein CASSQRQGPYEQYF.

The chain has TRBV15 and TRBJ1-6; TRBD1 matches at 7 bases. The CDR3 length is 18 residues. V trimming: 0 bases; J trimming: 7 bases; junction bases outside the gene matches: 12. Germline V CDR1 and CDR2: LNHNV, YYDKDF (reference sequence). CDR3 region: CATSRDYAQTGRNSPLHF. CDR3 bases: TGTGCCACCAGCAGAGATTACGCCCAGACAGGGCGGAATTCACCCCTCCACTTT.

The chain couples TRBV18 to TRBJ1-5; the D is unclear. V was clipped by 5 bases and J by 5 bases, with 10 bases between them. CDR1 is KGHSH and CDR2 is LQKENI in the germline V gene. The CDR3 contains 13 residues. The DNA for the CDR3 is TGTGCCAGCTCAAATGAGGCTGATCAGCCCCAGCATTTT. This codes for CASSNEADQPQHF.

This chain links TRBV28 with TRBJ2-7; a weak D match, TRBD1 (6 bases). This CDR3 has 15 amino acids. V lost 5 bases and J 1 base, leaving 15 bases between the germline ends. CDR1 MDHEN and CDR2 SYDVKM come from the germline V gene. In nucleotides, the CDR3 is TGTGCCAGCAGTCGCCCCAGCAGGGGTTCCTACGAGCAGTACTTC. Its protein is CASSRPSRGSYEQYF.

The sample holds a few counts of this clone. The J gene is TRBJ2-7, the V gene TRBV5-1; D is unclear. Trimming took off 3 bases at V and 0 bases at J, with 10 bases between the two ends. The CDR3 length is 14 residues. Germline V gene lookup returns CDR1 SGHRS and CDR2 YFSETQ. CDR3 DNA sequence: TGCGCCAGCAGCTCGGCGGACGGCTCCTACGAGCAGTACTTC. This sequence encodes CASSSADGSYEQYF.

The chain is built from TRBV4-2 and TRBJ2-1; D possibly uses TRBD1 or TRBD2 (6 bases each). The V gene's germline CDR1 is LGHNA and CDR2 YNFKEQ. V was pared by 4 bases and J by 0 bases, with 16 bases between. The CDR3 has 17 residues. The CDR3 nucleotides read TGTGCCAGCAGCCCCCGGGGGACAATGAGCTCCTACAATGAGCAGTTCTTC. Translation: CASSPRGTMSSYNEQFF.

This chain connects TRBV28 to TRBJ1-2; a possible D gene is TRBD1 (5 bases). CDR1 is MDHEN and CDR2 is SYDVKM in the germline V gene. The CDR3 extends over 13 amino acids. Trimming cost V 2 bases and J 4 bases, with 8 bases left between them. The CDR3 DNA is TGTGCCAGCAGTTTAGCGACAGCCTATGGCTACACCTTC. Amino acids: CASSLATAYGYTF.

The chain is built from TRBV4-2 and TRBJ1-2; D not certain. CDR3 length: 13 amino acids. Trimming removed 2 bases at V and 3 bases at J, with 7 bases between. Germline CDR1 LGHNA, CDR2 YNFKEQ. CDR3 nucleotides: TGTGCCAGCAGCCAATTAAGAGACTATGGCTACACCTTC. Translation gives CASSQLRDYGYTF.

The chain uses TRBV2 and TRBJ2-4; D may be TRBD2 (6 bases). The CDR3 is 14 amino acids. Germline-derived CDR1 and CDR2 are SNHLY and FYNNEI. Trimming pared 4 bases from V and 3 bases from J, leaving 10 bases between. In DNA, the CDR3 is TGTGCCAGCAGTGGCATGCGGGGCAAAAACATTCAGTACTTC. It translates to CASSGMRGKNIQYF.

V and J are TRBV10-1 and TRBJ2-7; no definite D call. The CDR3 totals 12 residues. V was trimmed by 0 bases and J by 3 bases, leaving 3 bases between them. Germline V lookup: CDR1 WNHNN, CDR2 SYGVQD (reference sequence). DNA for the CDR3: TGCGCCAGCAGTGAGTCCTACTACGAGCAGTACTTC. It specifies CASSESYYEQYF.

The chain joins TRBV10-3 to TRBJ1-2; possible D gene TRBD1, 5 bases. The V end lost 10 bases, the J end lost 6 bases, and 15 bases lay between the germline ends. The CDR3 spans 12 residues. The germline gives CDR1 ENHRY, CDR2 SYGVKD. CDR3 amino acids: CATAKGKDGYTF. The CDR3 DNA sequence: TGTGCCACCGCTAAGGGGAAGGATGGCTACACCTTC.

The chain has TRBV6-5 and TRBJ1-5; the D is unclear. V gave up 6 bases and J gave up 0 bases, with 12 bases separating them. CDR1 and CDR2 from the germline V gene are MNHEY and SVGAGI. CDR3 size: 15 residues. The DNA of the CDR3 is TGTGCCAGCAGAATAGGACCGAATAGCAATCAGCCCCAGCATTTT. It encodes CASRIGPNSNQPQHF.

V and J are TRBV11-3 and TRBJ2-1; no reliable D call. The V end was cut by 0 bases, the J end by 4 bases, with 4 bases between. Germline-derived CDR1 and CDR2 are SGHNT and YENEEA. This CDR3 comprises 13 residues. CDR3 DNA: TGTGCCAGCAGCTTAGACCGGTACAATGAGCAGTTCTTC. Its translation is CASSLDRYNEQFF.

This clone has a handful of counts. The chain is built from TRBV19 and TRBJ2-5; no reliable D call. Germline assignment: CDR1 LNHDA and CDR2 SQIVND (reference sequence). The CDR3 consists of 14 residues. V was shortened by 3 bases and J by 5 bases, with 13 bases between the two germline ends. The CDR3 reads CASSMVSSAETQYF. In DNA form, the CDR3 reads TGTGCCAGTAGTATGGTCTCGAGCGCGGAGACCCAGTACTTC.

This chain uses TRBV30 with TRBJ2-2, with 7 bases lining up with TRBD1. In germline, CDR1 is GTSNPN, CDR2 SVGIG (reference sequence). The J segment lost 6 bases and the V segment lost 2 bases, leaving 0 bases of the junction unmatched. The CDR3 sequence is 12 residues long. The CDR3 sequence is CAWSRGPGELFF. For the CDR3, the DNA is TGTGCCTGGAGTAGGGGGCCCGGGGAGCTGTTTTTT.

The sample holds one count of this clone. The gene calls are TRBV4-1 and TRBJ1-2; no definite D call. This CDR3 is 13 amino acids long. The V and J ends lost 6 bases and 8 bases respectively, with 16 bases between them. Per germline, CDR1 MGHRA and CDR2 YSYEKL. CDR3 amino acids: CASRGGGPLGYTF. The CDR3 DNA follows: TGCGCCAGCAGGGGAGGAGGGCCCCTAGGCTACACCTTC.

The chain is built from TRBV7-3 and TRBJ1-6, with D possibly matching TRBD1 (5 bases). CDR3 length: 13 residues. The germline V gene has CDR1 SGHTA and CDR2 FQGTGA. V was shortened by 4 bases and J by 10 bases, with 11 bases between the two germline ends. CDR3 sequence reads: CASSSQGRSPLHF. CDR3 sequence (DNA): TGTGCCAGCAGCTCGCAGGGTAGATCACCCCTCCACTTT.

This clone was seen only once. The chain uses TRBV6-2 or TRBV6-3 and TRBJ2-7; TRBD1 might be the D (6 bases). The CDR3 length is 16 residues. CDR1 is MNHEY and CDR2 is SVGEGT in the germline V gene. V was cut by 4 bases and J by 1 base, with 17 bases left in between. The CDR3 bases are TGTGCCAGCAGTTCCCAGACAGGCAAGTGGTCCTACGAGCAGTACTTC. It specifies CASSSQTGKWSYEQYF.

V usage is TRBV5-1 and J usage is TRBJ1-1; D might be TRBD1 (5 bases). This CDR3 is built from 15 residues. Germline V gene lookup returns CDR1 SGHRS and CDR2 YFSETQ. V lost 2 bases and J 7 bases, leaving 18 bases between the germline ends. The CDR3 protein is CASSFGGPALGEAFF. CDR3 DNA: TGCGCCAGCAGCTTTGGGGGTCCAGCCTTGGGTGAAGCTTTCTTT.